This is a list of T cell receptor beta chains from one sample in a study of vaccination and CD4 T cells after COVID-19. Each CDR3 protein gets one entry after TCRdb re-called the PCR reads with MiXCR. The table lists around 17,000 distinct CDR3 sequences, 40% to 50% of them singletons. The antigens for these receptors are not known. Sample: CD4+ T cells from blood, cultured in vitro, taken about 7 months after SARS-CoV-2 vaccination. These receptors were taken from a human donor who had recovered from COVID-19. CDR3s include the opening cysteine and the closing phenylalanine or tryptophan. Fields, in order: J gene, V gene, clone size, D gene, CDR3 protein, CDR3 DNA. D genes are given only for firm matches. A clone size is listed for some rows: how often the clone was seen (once, few, many), or a class if it is expanded.

TRBJ2-5,TRBV6-6,-,TRBD2,CASSQRLAGGQETQYF,TGTGCCAGCAGTCAACGACTAGCGGGAGGACAAGAGACCCAGTACTTC
TRBJ2-5,TRBV7-2,-,TRBD1,CASSPMHGQGAETQYF,TGTGCCAGCAGCCCAATGCACGGACAGGGGGCAGAGACCCAGTACTTC
TRBJ2-5,TRBV2,-,-,CASRRDQETQYF,TGTGCCAGCAGGAGGGACCAAGAGACCCAGTACTTC
TRBJ2-5,TRBV5-1,once,-,CASSLGHFQETQYF,TGCGCCAGCAGCTTGGGGCACTTTCAAGAGACCCAGTACTTC
TRBJ2-3,TRBV7-2,-,-,CASSSWGGTQYF,TGTGCCAGCAGCTCATGGGGTGGTACGCAGTATTTT
TRBJ1-1,TRBV15,-,-,CATSRLYQGEAFF,TGTGCCACCAGCAGACTGTATCAGGGTGAAGCTTTCTTT
TRBJ2-7,TRBV20-1,few,TRBD2,CSALAGGFYEQYF,TGCAGTGCTTTAGCGGGAGGCTTCTACGAGCAGTACTTC
TRBJ2-5,TRBV7-3,-,-,CASSLRALETQYF,TGTGCCAGCAGCTTGAGGGCTCTGGAGACCCAGTACTTC
TRBJ2-5,TRBV6-5,few,TRBD2,CASSYRGGGGETQYF,TGTGCCAGCAGTTACCGGGGAGGCGGGGGTGAGACCCAGTACTTC
TRBJ2-3,TRBV20-1,few,TRBD2,CSAISGSTGDTQYF,TGCAGTGCCATTAGCGGGAGCACCGGGGATACGCAGTATTTT
TRBJ1-1,TRBV11-1,-,-,CASSENTEAFF,TGTGCCAGCAGCGAGAATACTGAAGCTTTCTTT
TRBJ2-1,TRBV20-1,few,TRBD1,CSATRGPSNEQFF,TGCAGTGCTACTAGGGGGCCCAGCAATGAGCAGTTCTTC
TRBJ1-6,TRBV7-3,-,-,CASSSGLGSPLHF,TGTGCCAGCAGCTCAGGGTTAGGTTCACCCCTCCACTTT
TRBJ1-2,TRBV7-8,-,-,CASSLGDFFNYGYTF,TGTGCCAGCAGCTTGGGGGACTTCTTTAACTATGGCTACACCTTC
TRBJ2-3,TRBV20-1,-,-,CSASWGTMSTDTQYF,TGCAGTGCGTCTTGGGGGACCATGAGCACAGATACGCAGTATTTT
TRBJ2-1,TRBV11-2,-,-,CASSLESQSNEQFF,TGTGCCAGCAGCCTAGAAAGTCAGAGCAATGAGCAGTTCTTC
TRBJ2-5,TRBV7-8,few,TRBD1,CASSTWTGEEETQYF,TGTGCCAGCAGCACCTGGACAGGGGAAGAAGAGACCCAGTACTTC
TRBJ1-2,TRBV20-1,-,-,CSAGAQGSSRGYTF,TGCAGTGCTGGGGCGCAGGGTAGCTCTCGGGGCTACACCTTC
TRBJ2-5,TRBV6-2/TRBV6-3,few,-,CASSPRSGETQYF,TGTGCCAGCAGCCCCCGGTCCGGGGAGACCCAGTACTTC
TRBJ1-2,TRBV20-1,few,-,CSASAGDLYGYTF,TGCAGTGCTAGTGCAGGGGACCTCTATGGCTACACCTTC
TRBJ1-1,TRBV7-8,-,-,CASSLERMNTEAFF,TGTGCCAGCAGCTTAGAAAGGATGAACACTGAAGCTTTCTTT
TRBJ2-5,TRBV6-2/TRBV6-3,few,TRBD2,CASSWGLSSGDQETQYF,TGTGCCAGCAGTTGGGGCCTGAGTAGCGGGGATCAAGAGACCCAGTACTTC
TRBJ2-5,TRBV5-6,-,-,CASSLLEETQYF,TGTGCCAGCAGCTTGTTGGAGGAGACCCAGTACTTC
TRBJ2-7,TRBV6-6,-,-,CASSPSHEQYF,TGTGCCAGCAGTCCCTCGCACGAGCAGTACTTC
TRBJ2-1,TRBV15,few,TRBD2,CATSGGTSGSYYNEQFF,TGTGCCACCAGCGGCGGGACTAGCGGGAGCTATTACAATGAGCAGTTCTTC
TRBJ1-6,TRBV27,-,-,CASRRDTLASPLHF,TGTGCCAGCAGGCGGGACACCCTAGCCTCACCCCTCCACTTT
TRBJ1-5,TRBV10-3,few,-,CAISEVRGGPNQPQHF,TGTGCCATCAGTGAAGTACGGGGAGGGCCCAATCAGCCCCAGCATTTT
TRBJ2-1,TRBV7-8,-,-,CASSSFRGEKYNEQFF,TGTGCCAGCAGCTCTTTTCGTGGCGAGAAATACAATGAGCAGTTCTTC
TRBJ2-3,TRBV10-3,-,TRBD2,CAISERLAGDASDTQYF,TGTGCCATCAGTGAACGCCTAGCGGGAGACGCTTCCGATACGCAGTATTTT
TRBJ1-2,TRBV20-1,-,-,CSARLTGSENYGYTF,TGCAGTGCTAGGTTAACAGGGAGTGAGAACTATGGCTACACCTTC
TRBJ1-5,TRBV19,-,-,CASSMGRDQPQHF,TGTGCCAGTAGTATGGGCAGGGATCAGCCCCAGCATTTT
TRBJ2-5,TRBV20-1,-,-,CSARDRRGTFQETQYF,TGCAGTGCTAGAGATCGACGGGGAACATTCCAAGAGACCCAGTACTTC
TRBJ1-2,TRBV20-1,few,-,CSARNGRSTFSYTF,TGCAGTGCTAGAAACGGACGGTCCACGTTTAGCTACACCTTC
TRBJ2-7,TRBV6-5,-,-,CASSYSVTNVNEQYF,TGTGCCAGCAGTTACTCAGTGACTAACGTCAACGAGCAGTACTTC
TRBJ2-1,TRBV7-6,-,TRBD1,CASSPGQGNNEQFF,TGTGCCAGCAGCCCGGGACAGGGGAACAATGAGCAGTTCTTC
TRBJ2-5,TRBV4-2,few,-,CASSQYQLGETQYF,TGTGCCAGCAGCCAATACCAGCTTGGGGAGACCCAGTACTTC
TRBJ1-1,TRBV27,-,TRBD1,CASSPWAGGNTEAFF,TGTGCCAGCAGCCCTTGGGCAGGGGGTAACACTGAAGCTTTCTTT
TRBJ2-5,TRBV29-1,-,-,CSAPYGFGTQYF,TGCAGCGCCCCGTACGGGTTTGGGACCCAGTACTTC
TRBJ2-5,TRBV20-1,-,-,CSASGAGPETQYF,TGCAGTGCTAGTGGGGCCGGGCCAGAGACCCAGTACTTC
TRBJ1-6,TRBV19,-,-,CASSMYLGGSYNSPLHF,TGTGCCAGTAGTATGTATCTAGGGGGCTCCTATAATTCACCCCTCCACTTT
TRBJ2-7,TRBV11-2,-,-,CASSLDRRGEQYF,TGTGCCAGCAGCTTAGATCGCAGGGGCGAGCAGTACTTC
TRBJ2-3,TRBV6-1,-,TRBD2,CASSDGGDFTDTQYF,TGTGCCAGCAGTGATGGGGGGGATTTCACAGATACGCAGTATTTT
TRBJ1-5,TRBV7-8,-,TRBD1,CASSWDREGQPQHF,TGTGCCAGCAGCTGGGACAGGGAGGGTCAGCCCCAGCATTTT
TRBJ1-3,TRBV20-1,-,TRBD1,CSATQGASGNTIYF,TGCAGTGCTACCCAGGGGGCCTCTGGAAACACCATATATTTT
TRBJ1-2,TRBV12-3/TRBV12-4,-,-,CASRQTGLSNYGYTF,TGTGCCAGCAGACAAACAGGGCTATCTAACTATGGCTACACCTTC
TRBJ1-5,TRBV20-1,-,-,CSARGYSNQPQHF,TGCAGTGCTAGAGGGTATAGCAATCAGCCCCAGCATTTT
TRBJ2-3,TRBV7-2,-,-,CASSGGGMDTQYF,TGTGCCAGCAGCGGTGGAGGAATGGATACGCAGTATTTT
TRBJ1-1,TRBV7-2,-,TRBD1,CASSPRDRMNTEAFF,TGTGCCAGCAGCCCCCGGGACAGGATGAACACTGAAGCTTTCTTT
TRBJ2-5,TRBV7-7,few,-,CASSLWTQYF,TGTGCTAGCAGCTTATGGACCCAGTACTTC
TRBJ1-2,TRBV20-1,-,-,CSASSGGQSYGYTF,TGCAGTGCTAGTTCGGGGGGCCAGAGCTATGGCTACACCTTC
TRBJ2-7,TRBV7-9,-,TRBD2,CASSPAGRGAYEQYF,TGTGCCAGCAGCCCAGCGGGACGTGGAGCCTACGAGCAGTACTTC
TRBJ2-7,TRBV6-5,-,TRBD1,CASSSLPGQYEQYF,TGTGCCAGCAGTTCACTCCCGGGACAGTACGAGCAGTACTTC
TRBJ2-7,TRBV6-1,-,-,CASSPVDQSYQQYF,TGTGCCAGCAGCCCAGTGGACCAAAGCTATCAGCAGTACTTC
TRBJ2-5,TRBV24-1,-,-,CATSDLLGARVPETQYF,TGTGCCACCAGTGATTTGCTCGGGGCCAGAGTCCCTGAGACCCAGTACTTC
TRBJ2-3,TRBV20-1,few,-,CSAGDTDTQYF,TGCAGTGCGGGGGATACAGATACGCAGTATTTT
TRBJ2-3,TRBV7-2,-,TRBD2,CASSANRPLAGSETDTQYF,TGTGCCAGCAGCGCGAATAGACCACTAGCGGGTTCGGAGACAGATACGCAGTATTTT
TRBJ2-3,TRBV11-1,medium-sized,-,CASTRQVGGTDTQYF,TGTGCCAGCACACGTCAGGTGGGAGGCACAGATACGCAGTATTTT
TRBJ1-6,TRBV7-9,few,-,CASSLSGAYNSPLHF,TGTGCCAGCAGCTTAAGTGGGGCCTATAATTCACCCCTCCACTTT
TRBJ2-3,TRBV6-1,-,-,CASSEMRTVRTDTQYF,TGTGCCAGCAGTGAAATGCGGACAGTCCGCACAGATACGCAGTATTTT
TRBJ1-5,TRBV7-8,few,TRBD1,CASSGQGDQPQHF,TGTGCCAGCAGCGGACAGGGAGATCAGCCCCAGCATTTT